Listed below are T cell receptor beta chains from one sample, sequenced in a study of T cell responses to AZD1222 COVID-19 vaccine. Clones were read by immunoSEQ multiplex PCR, and TCRdb kept only the in-frame ones, dropping some. The repertoire holds 150,000 or so clones, with 80% to 85% as singletons. The sample here was peripheral blood, taken on day 0 of MenACWY control vaccination. All receptors come from an adult in good health. Both conserved end residues are part of each CDR3. A D gene is named only where the DNA matches it firmly. The size field is filled for only some rows; it gives once, few, many or a size class.

NA	TRBJ2-5	NA	13	TRBV6-6	TGTGCCAGCAGTTACGGGCTAGCCGAGACCCAGTACTTC	CASSYGLAETQYF
NA	TRBJ1-2	NA	13	TRBV11-1	TGTGCCAGCAGCTTTGGGCAAAACTATGGCTACACCTTC	CASSFGQNYGYTF
NA	TRBJ1-6	NA	14	TRBV5-4	TGTGCCAGCAGCCGGGGGCAGGGGAATTCACCCCTCCACTTT	CASSRGQGNSPLHF
once	TRBJ1-4	NA	13	TRBV3-1/TRBV3-2	TGTGCCAGCAGCCGACGAGTGGACGGGGGACTGTTTTTT	CASSRRVDGGLFF
NA	TRBJ1-2	NA	16	TRBV28	TGTGCCAGCAGTTTAACAGGGATGGGGTATATTAATGGCTACACCTTC	CASSLTGMGYINGYTF
NA	TRBJ1-5	NA	13	TRBV12-5	TGTGCTAGTGGTTTAAACAGCAATCAGCCCCAGCATTTT	CASGLNSNQPQHF
NA	TRBJ1-5	TRBD1	15	TRBV19	TGTGCCAGTAGTATTATCCCAGGGGGTAATCAGCCCCAGCATTTT	CASSIIPGGNQPQHF
NA	TRBJ1-2	NA	12	TRBV19	TGTGCCAGTAGTGACAGGACCTATGGCTACACCTTC	CASSDRTYGYTF
once	TRBJ2-5	TRBD1	17	TRBV5-4	TGTGCCAGCAGCCCGAAACCCCACAGGGGTTTGCAAGAGACCCAGTACTTC	CASSPKPHRGLQETQYF
NA	TRBJ2-1	NA	13	TRBV2	TGTGCCAGCAGTGGCGACGGGGGCGTTGAGCAGTTCTTC	CASSGDGGVEQFF
NA	TRBJ2-7	NA	17	TRBV6-9	TGTGCCTGCCGTAAACGGGGCCTAGACTTCAGCTCCTACGAGCAGTACTTC	CACRKRGLDFSSYEQYF
NA	TRBJ2-7	TRBD2	13	TRBV6-5	TGTGCCAGCAGTTACTCCGGACTAGCCGAGCAGTACTTC	CASSYSGLAEQYF
NA	TRBJ2-1	TRBD1	17	TRBV18	TGTGCCAGCTCACCACGTCCGGGACAGGGAATTTCAGGTGAGCAGTTCTTC	CASSPRPGQGISGEQFF
NA	TRBJ1-1	TRBD1	14	TRBV5-1	TGCGCCAGCAGCTCACAGGGGGCAGGGTCTGAAGCTTTCTTT	CASSSQGAGSEAFF
NA	TRBJ1-6	NA	17	TRBV19	TGTGCCAGTAGTAGCCCCTCGTTATCGGGGGTCGGTTCACCCCTCCACTTT	CASSSPSLSGVGSPLHF
few	TRBJ1-6	NA	16	TRBV6-5	TGTGCCAGCAGTTACCAGTCGAGCTCCTATAATTCACCCCTCCACTTT	CASSYQSSSYNSPLHF
NA	TRBJ1-4	TRBD1	15	TRBV5-6	TGTGCCAGCAGCTTGCGAACGGGACAGGGCCAGAAACTGTTTTTT	CASSLRTGQGQKLFF
NA	TRBJ2-6	TRBD2	14	TRBV27	TGTGCCAGCGGGGGGGGTTCTGGGGCCAACGTCCTGACTTTC	CASGGGSGANVLTF
NA	TRBJ1-3	NA	15	TRBV4-1	TGCGCCAGCAGCCAAGAATCCAGATTCGGAAACACCATATATTTT	CASSQESRFGNTIYF
NA	TRBJ2-3	NA	15	TRBV24-1	TGTGCCACCAGTAAGAAGGAGGCGAGCACAGATACGCAGTATTTT	CATSKKEASTDTQYF
NA	TRBJ2-1	NA	14	TRBV2	TGTGCCAGCAGACAAAGCCCCGTTAGGGATGAGCAGTTCTTC	CASRQSPVRDEQFF
NA	TRBJ1-1	TRBD1	16	TRBV28	TGTGCCAGCAGTTCCCAGGGGGCGCTAAGGTCCACTGAAGCTTTCTTT	CASSSQGALRSTEAFF
once	TRBJ2-5	NA	15	TRBV11-2	TGTGCCAGCAGCCCCCGGTTTGGGGCCCCTGAGACCCAGTACTTC	CASSPRFGAPETQYF
NA	TRBJ1-2	NA	12	TRBV5-1	TGCGCCAGCAGCTTGGCACGCGGTAGTGACACCTTC	CASSLARGSDTF
NA	TRBJ1-1	NA	12	TRBV19	TGTGCCAGCCAAACAGGGAACACTGAAGCTTTCTTT	CASQTGNTEAFF
NA	TRBJ2-1	TRBD1	14	TRBV6-5	TGTGCCAGCCGGGACAGGGGGCGCGAAAATGAGCAGTTCTTC	CASRDRGRENEQFF
NA	TRBJ1-5	NA	13	TRBV20-1	TGCAGTGCTAGTCCGAGTCCGGGTCAGCCCCAGCATTTT	CSASPSPGQPQHF
many	TRBJ2-5	TRBD2	15	TRBV6-5	TGTGCCAGCAGTTTGGGACGGGGGGGCAGAGAGACCCAGTACTTC	CASSLGRGGRETQYF
NA	TRBJ2-3	TRBD2	18	TRBV7-9	TGTGCCAGCACCATCCCGGGGGCGGGGGGGCCCCCCAAGGATACGCAGTATTTT	CASTIPGAGGPPKDTQYF
once	TRBJ2-7	NA	16	TRBV15	TGTGCCACCAGCAGAGTTGGACAGGGAGGGTTTCACGAGCAGTACTTC	CATSRVGQGGFHEQYF
NA	TRBJ1-5	TRBD1	14	TRBV10-3	TGTGCCATCAGGGGACAGGGTAACAATCAGCCCCAGCATTTT	CAIRGQGNNQPQHF
NA	TRBJ2-5	TRBD2	17	TRBV3-1/TRBV3-2	TGTGCCAGCAGCCAAGAGGGGCTAGCGGGGGGGCGTGAGACCCAGTACTTC	CASSQEGLAGGRETQYF
NA	TRBJ2-5	TRBD1	16	TRBV19	TGTGCCAGTACCATGACAGGGGGAAGCCTCCAAGAGACCCAGTACTTC	CASTMTGGSLQETQYF
NA	TRBJ2-2	NA	15	TRBV4-1	TGCGCCAGCAGCCCGTGGACAGTAAACACCGGGGAGCTGTTTTTT	CASSPWTVNTGELFF
NA	TRBJ2-1	NA	16	TRBV10-2	TGCGCCAGCAGTGACCCCGACTCTAGCTCCTACAATGAGCAGTTCTTC	CASSDPDSSSYNEQFF
NA	TRBJ2-3	TRBD1	17	TRBV5-1	TGCGCCAGCAGCTCCGACCGGACAGGGGGCTTTACAGATACGCAGTATTTT	CASSSDRTGGFTDTQYF
NA	TRBJ2-2	NA	15	TRBV24-1	TGTGCCACCAGTGATTTGCGGGAAAACACCGGGGAGCTGTTTTTT	CATSDLRENTGELFF
few	TRBJ1-6	NA	13	TRBV7-2	TGTGCCAGCAGCGCAGACCGGTATTCACCCCTCCACTTT	CASSADRYSPLHF
NA	TRBJ1-2	NA	11	TRBV6-5	TGTGCCAGCAGATCAGGCTATGGCTACACCTTC	CASRSGYGYTF
NA	TRBJ1-1	NA	12	TRBV29-1	TGCAGCGGGGGGGGACTTCAGAGGGAAGCTTTCTTT	CSGGGLQREAFF
NA	TRBJ1-2	NA	13	TRBV5-6	TGTGCCAGCAGCTTGTCGCCGACCTATGGCTACACCTTC	CASSLSPTYGYTF